Shown below are 18 T cell receptor beta chains from a single sample sequenced in a study of CD8+ T cells in alopecia areata. Extraction of RNA preceded its reverse transcription into cDNA, which served as the sequencing template. Assay used: immunoSEQ multiplex PCR; TCRdb lists only in-frame clones, some missing. The table lists tens of thousands of clones, 25% to 35% of them singletons. This sample's treatment: oral pan-JAK inhibitor, 5-10 mg twice daily. The sequencing here drew on CD8+ T cells sorted from blood, taken at week 4, from a patient treated with tofacitinib. The source is a human donor with alopecia areata.

A few counts support this clone. The gene calls are TRBV27 and TRBJ2-5; no reliable D call. The CDR3 consists of 13 residues. CDR1 and CDR2 (germline): MNHEY, SMNVEV (reference sequence). V was pared by 3 bases and J by 7 bases, with 12 bases between. CDR3 nucleotide sequence: TGTGCCAGCAGTTTGGGATCGGCCGCGACCCAGTACTTC. It encodes CASSLGSAATQYF.

The chain uses TRBV29-1 and TRBJ2-5, with a possible D match to TRBD1 (5 bases). The CDR3 has 13 residues. Germline lookup yields CDR1 SQVTM and CDR2 ANQGSEA. Trimming left V 6 bases short and J 5 bases short, with 16 bases between. The CDR3: CSVRDSLGETQYF. The CDR3 DNA reads TGCAGCGTGCGCGACAGCCTGGGGGAGACCCAGTACTTC.

This clone was seen just once. The chain employs TRBV29-1 and TRBJ2-2; D unresolved. This CDR3 is 11 amino acids long. Germline V gene data show CDR1 as SQVTM and CDR2 as ANQGSEA. The V gene lost 4 bases and the J gene lost 5 bases, with 5 bases spanning the gap. CDR3 sequence reads: CSVAPTGELFF. The CDR3 DNA sequence: TGCAGCGTTGCACCGACCGGGGAGCTGTTTTTT.

There are a few counts of this clone. This chain joins TRBV11-2 and TRBJ2-7, with a tentative D call TRBD2 (6 bases). V lost 0 bases, J lost 8 bases, and 14 bases lay in between. Germline lookup yields CDR1 SGHAT and CDR2 FQNNGV. This CDR3 has 14 amino acids. For the CDR3, the DNA is TGTGCCAGCAGCTTAGAAAGGGTCCGGGAGAAGCAGTACTTC. This gives the protein CASSLERVREKQYF.

The rearrangement links TRBV2 to TRBJ2-7, with TRBD2 matching 11 bases. CDR3 length equals 14 residues. CDR1 is SNHLY and CDR2 is FYNNEI in the germline V gene. The ends lost 11 bases at V and 2 bases at J; junction bases unmatched: 8. DNA of the CDR3: TGTGCCGGGGAGGGACTAGCGGATACCTACGAGCAGTACTTC. This codes for CAGEGLADTYEQYF.

J is TRBJ2-2 and V is TRBV28; D gene uncertain. The length of the CDR3 is 14 residues. CDR1 and CDR2 from the germline V gene are MDHEN and SYDVKM. The V and J ends lost 3 bases and 1 base respectively, with 6 bases between them. The CDR3 nucleotides read TGTGCCAGCAGTTTGCTCGGGAACACCGGGGAGCTGTTTTTT. The encoded protein is CASSLLGNTGELFF.

This clone was seen a few times. The chain recombines TRBV7-2 with TRBJ2-7, with D perhaps being TRBD1 or TRBD2 (6 bases each). The V gene's germline CDR1 is SGHTA and CDR2 FQGNSA. V shed 0 bases and J shed 2 bases, with 11 bases lying between them. The CDR3 spans 15 residues. The CDR3 spells CASSLAGGGTYEQYF. The CDR3 nucleotides read TGTGCCAGCAGCTTAGCAGGAGGGGGAACCTACGAGCAGTACTTC.

The V gene is TRBV2, the J gene TRBJ2-7; D is perhaps TRBD1 (6 bases). Germline V gives CDR1 SNHLY, CDR2 FYNNEI. This CDR3 spans 13 amino acids. Between the trimmed V and J ends, which lost 6 bases and 0 bases, there was a span of 9 bases. This chain's CDR3 is CASRDRHSYEQYF. Written as DNA, the CDR3 is TGTGCCAGCAGGGACAGACACTCCTACGAGCAGTACTTC.

This clone has a handful of counts. The rearrangement links TRBV27 to TRBJ2-5; D possibly uses TRBD1 or TRBD2 (5 bases each). Looked up from germline, CDR1 is MNHEY and CDR2 is SMNVEV (reference sequence). With 5 bases removed from V and 4 bases from J, the gap between germline ends came to 17 bases. The CDR3 is made up of 15 amino acids. The chain's CDR3 is CASSLSGAEGETQYF. The CDR3, as DNA: TGTGCCAGCAGTCTCTCCGGGGCCGAAGGAGAGACCCAGTACTTC.

The chain couples TRBV4-1 to TRBJ2-1; no clear D. The CDR3 loop spans 11 amino acids. The germline V gene encodes CDR1 MGHRA and CDR2 YSYEKL. Trimming took 5 bases from V and 5 from J, leaving 4 bases between them. The CDR3 DNA sequence: TGCGCCAGCAGCGCCCACAATGAGCAGTTCTTC. It specifies CASSAHNEQFF.

This clone was observed a few times. The chain joins TRBV7-6 to TRBJ2-1; no reliable D call. Germline V gene data show CDR1 as SGHVS and CDR2 as FNYEAQ. The CDR3 contains 13 residues. The V gene lost 6 bases and the J gene lost 0 bases, with 6 bases spanning the gap. CDR3 region: CASSSASYNEQFF. The CDR3 coding sequence is TGTGCCAGCAGTTCAGCCTCCTACAATGAGCAGTTCTTC.

V usage is TRBV29-1 and J usage is TRBJ2-1; D uncertain. CDR1 is SQVTM and CDR2 is ANQGSEA in the germline V gene. The CDR3 totals 12 residues. Trimming shortened V by 5 bases and J by 9 bases, and 14 bases separated the two germline ends. The CDR3 nucleotides are TGCAGCGTTCTAGTAGGGCGAGGTGAGCAGTTCTTC. As protein: CSVLVGRGEQFF.

V usage is TRBV27 and J usage is TRBJ2-7, with TRBD2 as a possible D gene (5 bases). Looked up from germline, CDR1 is MNHEY and CDR2 is SMNVEV (reference sequence). The CDR3 contains 13 residues. V was clipped by 2 bases and J by 3 bases, with 8 bases between them. In DNA, the CDR3 is TGTGCCAGCAGTTTAGGACTTTTCTACGAGCAGTACTTC. Translation: CASSLGLFYEQYF.

The chain uses TRBV29-1 and TRBJ1-2; D unresolved. The V and J ends lost 3 bases and 8 bases respectively, with 13 bases between them. CDR1 SQVTM and CDR2 ANQGSEA come from the germline V gene. The CDR3 totals 12 residues. DNA for the CDR3: TGCAGCGTTGATCAAGAGATGGGGGGCTACACCTTC. The encoded protein is CSVDQEMGGYTF.

A few counts support this clone. The chain combines TRBV5-6 with TRBJ1-1; D gene ambiguous. Trimming removed 2 bases at V and 3 bases at J, with 14 bases between. There are 15 residues in the CDR3. Germline values: CDR1 SGHDT, CDR2 YYEEEE. In DNA, the CDR3 is TGTGCCAGCAGCTTCTATAGGGTTTTGGACACTGAAGCTTTCTTT. It encodes CASSFYRVLDTEAFF.

This clone was seen a few times. The chain links TRBV13 to TRBJ1-1, with unresolved D. This CDR3 comprises 14 residues. Trimming left V 5 bases short and J 2 bases short, with 12 bases between. Germline V gene sequence: CDR1 PRHDT, CDR2 FYEKMQ (reference sequence). The CDR3 is CASSPAGLNTEAFF. The CDR3 coding sequence is TGTGCCAGCAGCCCCGCCGGGTTAAACACTGAAGCTTTCTTT.

This clone has only a few counts. V gene TRBV13 combines with J gene TRBJ2-7; D gene ambiguous. This CDR3 has 14 residues. Germline values: CDR1 PRHDT, CDR2 FYEKMQ (reference sequence). Trimming removed 0 bases at V and 0 bases at J, with 6 bases between. CDR3 sequence (DNA): TGTGCCAGCAGCTTAGGGGTGAGCTCCTACGAGCAGTACTTC. Its protein product is CASSLGVSSYEQYF.

The gene calls are TRBV2 and TRBJ2-3, with 10 bases aligning to TRBD2. The CDR3 sequence is 15 residues long. In germline, CDR1 is SNHLY, CDR2 FYNNEI. The V segment lost 3 bases and the J segment 4 bases; nucleotides outside the gene matches: 4. CDR3 region: CASSDLAGGADTQYF. Written as DNA, the CDR3 is TGTGCCAGCAGTGATTTAGCGGGAGGTGCAGATACGCAGTATTTT.